The 25 T cell receptor beta chains reported below all come from one sample, sequenced in a study of cytomegalovirus exposure and HLA in healthy donors. Primers for the PCR totalled 60 Vbeta and 13 Jbeta. Only in-frame clones appear in the TCRdb table, and some are missing; sequencing was by immunoSEQ multiplex PCR. Recorded here are 35,000 to 45,000 clones; the top ten clones represent 3.5% to 4%. The sample was PBMCs. Receptor source: a male donor in good health and CMV-seronegative.

The V gene is TRBV10-3, the J gene TRBJ2-3; D is unclear. Germline-derived CDR1 and CDR2 are ENHRY and SYGVKD. The CDR3 consists of 12 residues. V was clipped by 6 bases and J by 6 bases, with 10 bases between them. The CDR3 region is CAISTSPDTQYF. As DNA, the CDR3 is TGTGCCATCAGCACGAGTCCCGATACGCAGTATTTT.

The V and J genes are TRBV12-5 and TRBJ2-3, with 10 nucleotides matching TRBD1. Germline V gene lookup returns CDR1 LGHNT and CDR2 FRNRAP. The CDR3 has 15 residues. The V and J ends lost 6 bases and 2 bases, in that order; junction bases with no gene match: 5. The CDR3 here is CASGKGTGDTDTQYF. CDR3 in DNA: TGTGCTAGTGGCAAGGGGACAGGGGACACAGATACGCAGTATTTT.

The chain employs TRBV7-2 and TRBJ2-7; no firm D call. The CDR3 totals 14 residues. Germline V lookup: CDR1 SGHTA, CDR2 FQGNSA. Trimming took off 6 bases at V and 3 bases at J, with 15 bases between the two ends. The CDR3 reads CASRANRAYYEQYF. Written as DNA, the CDR3 is TGTGCCAGCAGGGCAAACAGAGCCTACTACGAGCAGTACTTC.

CDR3 sequence: CASSFYGSDEQFF. The CDR3 coding sequence is TGTGCCAGCAGCTTTTACGGGTCAGATGAGCAGTTCTTC. The V gene is TRBV7-9, the J gene TRBJ2-1; D remains unclear. The germline V and J ends were trimmed by 3 bases and 8 bases, with 11 bases remaining between them. The germline V gene has CDR1 SEHNR and CDR2 FQNEAQ (reference sequence). The CDR3 consists of 13 residues.

On this clone: Additional DNA sequences in this sample encode the identical CDR3. V gene TRBV7-9 combines with J gene TRBJ1-1, with 9 bases aligning to TRBD1. Germline lookup yields CDR1 SEHNR and CDR2 FQNEAQ (reference sequence). V was pared by 3 bases and J by 11 bases, with 4 bases of the junction left unmatched. The length of the CDR3 is 12 residues. Written as DNA, the CDR3 is TGTGCCAGCAGCTTGGGGACAGGGAGGGCTTTCTTT. Translation gives CASSLGTGRAFF.

This rearrangement joins TRBV7-8 to TRBJ2-3; 7 nucleotides align to TRBD2. CDR3 length equals 18 residues. Losses at the gene ends were 5 bases for V and 2 bases for J; bases not matched to a gene: 16. Germline V gene sequence: CDR1 SGHVS, CDR2 FQNEAQ. CDR3 DNA sequence: TGTGCCAGCAGCCTTCATTTTGTTCCTCTAGCGGCCACAGATACGCAGTATTTT. This gives the protein CASSLHFVPLAATDTQYF.

This sequence joins TRBV6-1 and TRBJ1-3; D remains unclear. The germline V gene has CDR1 MNHNS and CDR2 SASEGT. The V end lost 0 bases, the J end lost 3 bases, and 15 bases lay between the germline ends. CDR3 length: 17 residues. The CDR3 loop reads CASSEALPGRIGNTIYF. The CDR3 DNA follows: TGTGCCAGCAGTGAAGCGCTTCCGGGTCGGATTGGAAACACCATATATTTT.

The V gene is TRBV18, the J gene TRBJ2-6, with 10 nucleotides matching TRBD1. CDR1 is KGHSH, CDR2 LQKENI, per germline. V was clipped by 3 bases and J by 2 bases; unmatched bases: 10. The CDR3 runs 19 residues. As DNA, the CDR3 is TGTGCCAGCTCACCTACCGACAGGGGGCTTATTACTGGGGCCAACGTCCTGACTTTC. It specifies CASSPTDRGLITGANVLTF.

The gene calls are TRBV5-4 and TRBJ2-5; 10 bases are a match to TRBD2. Germline V gene lookup returns CDR1 SGHNT and CDR2 YYREEE (reference sequence). The CDR3 covers 15 residues. With V trimmed by 0 bases and J by 3 bases, 2 bases remained unmatched. This chain's CDR3 is CASSLGTSGKETQYF. CDR3 bases: TGTGCCAGCAGCTTGGGGACTAGCGGTAAAGAGACCCAGTACTTC.

The V gene is TRBV2, the J gene TRBJ1-5; TRBD1 might be the D (5 bases). Trimming cost V 2 bases and J 6 bases, with 14 bases left between them. The V gene's germline CDR1 is SNHLY and CDR2 FYNNEI. The CDR3 is made up of 15 amino acids. The DNA for the CDR3 is TGTGCCAGCAGTGAAATGGGAGGGGTTGGTCAGCCCCAGCATTTT. Protein: CASSEMGGVGQPQHF.

This chain connects TRBV11-2 to TRBJ2-5; a possible D gene is TRBD2 (5 bases). The germline V and J ends were trimmed by 6 bases and 5 bases, with 22 bases remaining between them. This CDR3 has 16 amino acids. Germline V gene sequence: CDR1 SGHAT, CDR2 FQNNGV. CDR3 region: CASRPPGVGPGETQYF. The CDR3 DNA is TGTGCCAGCAGACCCCCCGGAGTAGGGCCGGGGGAGACCCAGTACTTC.

The CDR3 loop reads CASSTRGGVDNPRGASNTIYF. The CDR3 DNA sequence: TGTGCCAGCAGCACTAGGGGGGGGGTCGATAACCCTAGGGGGGCCAGCAACACCATATATTTT. This sequence joins TRBV7-6 and TRBJ1-3; D perhaps matches TRBD1 (6 bases). The CDR3 has 21 residues. Between the trimmed V and J ends, which lost 5 bases and 7 bases, there was a span of 36 bases. CDR1 and CDR2 (germline): SGHVS, FNYEAQ.

V is TRBV9 and J is TRBJ2-5, with TRBD2 matching over 12 bases. Germline V gene sequence: CDR1 SGDLS, CDR2 YYNGEE. The CDR3 extends over 17 amino acids. V gave up 1 base and J gave up 3 bases; unmatched junction bases: 7. CDR3: CASSVTSGGPSKETQYF. CDR3 nucleotides: TGTGCCAGCAGCGTAACTAGCGGGGGGCCATCAAAAGAGACCCAGTACTTC. The variable domain in full, completed from reference TRBV9 and TRBJ2-5, reads DSGVTQTPKHLITATGQRVTLRCSPRSGDLSVYWYQQSLDQGLQFLIQYYNGEERAKGNILERFSAQQFPDLHSELNLSSLELGDSALYFCASSVTSGGPSKETQYFGPGTRLLVL.

The rearrangement links TRBV6-5 to TRBJ1-6; D unclear. CDR1 and CDR2 (germline): MNHEY, SVGAGI. The CDR3 is made up of 14 amino acids. Trimming left V 5 bases short and J 7 bases short, with 12 bases between. CDR3: CASSPLGRNSPLHF. In nucleotides, the CDR3 is TGTGCCAGCAGTCCCCTCGGGAGAAATTCACCCCTCCACTTT.

The chain recombines TRBV5-4 with TRBJ1-5; D possibly corresponds to TRBD1 (5 bases). The CDR3 extends over 19 amino acids. Germline-derived CDR1 and CDR2 are SGHNT and YYREEE (reference sequence). Trimming took off 2 bases at V and 0 bases at J, with 21 bases between the two ends. The CDR3 reads CASSFTNRTYRYSNQPQHF. The CDR3, as DNA: TGTGCCAGCAGCTTCACCAACCGGACGTACAGGTATAGCAATCAGCCCCAGCATTTT.

The CDR3 loop is CASSQTSGGTDTQYF. The CDR3 DNA sequence: TGCGCCAGCAGTCAGACTAGCGGGGGAACAGATACGCAGTATTTT. The J gene is TRBJ2-3, the V gene TRBV10-2, with 12 bases identical to TRBD2. Germline CDR1 reads WSHSY; CDR2 reads SAAADI. V trimming: 5 bases; J trimming: 3 bases; junction bases outside the gene matches: 3. This CDR3 is 15 amino acids long.

The rearrangement uses TRBV5-1 and TRBJ1-4; 10 bases agree with TRBD1. The V and J ends lost 3 bases and 7 bases, in that order; junction bases with no gene match: 9. Germline CDR1 SGHRS, CDR2 YFSETQ. The CDR3 sequence is 16 residues long. The CDR3 loop reads CASSSGQGRVGEKLFF. CDR3 DNA sequence: TGCGCCAGCAGCTCGGGACAGGGGAGGGTCGGTGAAAAACTGTTTTTT.

This chain links TRBV5-1 with TRBJ2-3; maybe TRBD2 (5 bases). Per the germline V gene, CDR1 is SGHRS and CDR2 is YFSETQ. V lost 5 bases and J lost 5, with 15 bases in between. This CDR3 is built from 14 residues. The CDR3 bases are TGCGCCAGCAGAGGGATGGGAGAGGGAGATACGCAGTATTTT. It encodes CASRGMGEGDTQYF. Full variable domain (remainder filled in from reference TRBV5-1 and TRBJ2-3): KAGVTQTPRYLIKTRGQQVTLSCSPISGHRSVSWYQQTPGQGLQFLFEYFSETQRNKGNFPGRFSGRQFSNSRSEMNVSTLELGDSALYLCASRGMGEGDTQYFGPGTRLTVL.

The rearrangement uses TRBV18 and TRBJ2-7, with 10 bases fitting TRBD1. The V and J ends lost 3 bases and 3 bases, in that order; junction bases with no gene match: 2. The germline CDR1 and CDR2 sequences are KGHSH and LQKENI. The CDR3 contains 14 residues. The chain's CDR3 is CASSPGTGDYEQYF. In DNA, the CDR3 is TGTGCCAGCTCACCCGGGACAGGGGACTACGAGCAGTACTTC.

The chain links TRBV18 to TRBJ2-5; no reliable D call. There are 14 residues in the CDR3. Trimming took 3 bases from V and 4 from J, leaving 12 bases between them. CDR1 is KGHSH, CDR2 LQKENI, per germline. The CDR3, as DNA: TGTGCCAGCTCACCTCGAGACGGAGTAGAGACCCAGTACTTC. Its protein product is CASSPRDGVETQYF.

This chain links TRBV27 with TRBJ1-1; D is unclear. V dropped 0 bases and J dropped 9 bases, with 11 bases sitting between them. This CDR3 is built from 13 residues. Germline loops: CDR1 MNHEY, CDR2 SMNVEV (reference sequence). Here the CDR3 DNA reads TGTGCCAGCAGTTTATCGACCGGGAGTAAAGCTTTCTTT. Translating it yields CASSLSTGSKAFF.

The chain recombines TRBV11-1 with TRBJ2-1; D may be TRBD1 (6 bases). In germline, CDR1 is SGHAT, CDR2 FQDESV (reference sequence). V shed 7 bases and J shed 5 bases, with 18 bases lying between them. The CDR3 is 15 amino acids. DNA of the CDR3: TGTGCCAGCACGCAGGGGCAAGAAGGCGACAATGAGCAGTTCTTC. Translation: CASTQGQEGDNEQFF. The whole variable domain, remainder taken from reference TRBV11-1 and TRBJ2-1, is EAEVAQSPRYKITEKSQAVAFWCDPISGHATLYWYRQILGQGPELLVQFQDESVVDDSQLPKDRFSAERLKGVDSTLKIQPAELGDSAMYLCASTQGQEGDNEQFFGPGTRLTVL.

The chain employs TRBV21-1 and TRBJ1-4. TRBV21-1 is classified as a pseudogene. This CDR3 spans 19 amino acids. The CDR3 loop reads CASSKALRVIVATNEKLFF. The CDR3, as DNA: TGTGCCAGCAGCAAAGCGCTCCGGGTCATAGTTGCAACTAATGAAAAACTGTTTTTT.

This chain links TRBV5-5 with TRBJ2-1; weak D call: TRBD2 (5 bases). V was trimmed by 4 bases and J by 7 bases, leaving 9 bases between them. CDR1 and CDR2 from the germline V gene are SGHKS and YYEKEE (reference sequence). The CDR3 is 12 amino acids. The DNA for the CDR3 is TGTGCCAGCAGCGCCCCGGGGAATGAGCAGTTCTTC. Its translation is CASSAPGNEQFF.

The chain has TRBV2 and TRBJ1-1; 7 bases map to TRBD1. Per the germline V gene, CDR1 is SNHLY and CDR2 is FYNNEI. This CDR3 has 16 amino acids. J lost 0 bases, V lost 2 bases, and 6 bases had no gene match. The CDR3 region is CASSEFRDRVNTEAFF. The CDR3 coding sequence is TGTGCCAGCAGTGAATTCCGGGACAGAGTGAACACTGAAGCTTTCTTT.